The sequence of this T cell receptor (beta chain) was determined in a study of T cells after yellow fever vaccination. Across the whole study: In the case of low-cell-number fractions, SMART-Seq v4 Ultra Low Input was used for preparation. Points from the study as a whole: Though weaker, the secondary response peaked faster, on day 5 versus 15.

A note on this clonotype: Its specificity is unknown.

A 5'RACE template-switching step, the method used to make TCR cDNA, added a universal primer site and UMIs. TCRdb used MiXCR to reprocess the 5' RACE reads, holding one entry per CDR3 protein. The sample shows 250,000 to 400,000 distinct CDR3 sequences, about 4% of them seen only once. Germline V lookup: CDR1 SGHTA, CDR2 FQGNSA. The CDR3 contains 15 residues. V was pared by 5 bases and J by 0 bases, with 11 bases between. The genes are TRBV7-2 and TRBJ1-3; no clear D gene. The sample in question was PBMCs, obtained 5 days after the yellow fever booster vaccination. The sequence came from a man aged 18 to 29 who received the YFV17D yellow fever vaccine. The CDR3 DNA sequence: TGTGCCAGCAGCGTAGACCTCGGCTCTGGAAACACCATATATTTT. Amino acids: CASSVDLGSGNTIYF.